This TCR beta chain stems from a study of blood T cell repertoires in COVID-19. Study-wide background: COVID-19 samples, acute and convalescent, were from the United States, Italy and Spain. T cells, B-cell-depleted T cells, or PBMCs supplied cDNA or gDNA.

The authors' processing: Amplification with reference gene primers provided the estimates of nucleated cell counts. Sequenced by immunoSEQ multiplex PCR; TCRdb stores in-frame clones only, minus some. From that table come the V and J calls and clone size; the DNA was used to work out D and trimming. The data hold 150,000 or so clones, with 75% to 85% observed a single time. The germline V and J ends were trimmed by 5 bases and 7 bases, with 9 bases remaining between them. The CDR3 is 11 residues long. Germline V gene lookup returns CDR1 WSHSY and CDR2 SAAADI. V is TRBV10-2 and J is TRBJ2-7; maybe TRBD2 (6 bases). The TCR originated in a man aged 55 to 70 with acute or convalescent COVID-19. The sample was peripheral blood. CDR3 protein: CASSYRGEQYF. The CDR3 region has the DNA TGCGCCAGCAGTTACCGGGGGGAGCAGTACTTC.